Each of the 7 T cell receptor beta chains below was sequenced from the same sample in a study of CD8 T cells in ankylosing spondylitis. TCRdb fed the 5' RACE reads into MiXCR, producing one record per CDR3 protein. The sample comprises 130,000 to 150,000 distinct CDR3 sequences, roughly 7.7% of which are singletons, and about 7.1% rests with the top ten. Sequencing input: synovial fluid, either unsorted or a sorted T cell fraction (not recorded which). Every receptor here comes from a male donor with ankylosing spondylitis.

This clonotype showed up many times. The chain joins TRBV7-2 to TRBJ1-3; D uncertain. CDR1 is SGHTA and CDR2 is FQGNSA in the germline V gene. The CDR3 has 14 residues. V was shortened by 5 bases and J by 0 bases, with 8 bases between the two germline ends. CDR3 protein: CASSPRSSGNTIYF. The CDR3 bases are TGTGCCAGCAGCCCTCGTAGCTCTGGAAACACCATATATTTT.

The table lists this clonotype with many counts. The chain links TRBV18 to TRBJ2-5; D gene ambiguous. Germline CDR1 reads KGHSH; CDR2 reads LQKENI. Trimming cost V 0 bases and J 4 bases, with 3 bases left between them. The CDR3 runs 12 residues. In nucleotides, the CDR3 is TGTGCCAGCTCACCACCTATAGAGACCCAGTACTTC. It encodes CASSPPIETQYF.

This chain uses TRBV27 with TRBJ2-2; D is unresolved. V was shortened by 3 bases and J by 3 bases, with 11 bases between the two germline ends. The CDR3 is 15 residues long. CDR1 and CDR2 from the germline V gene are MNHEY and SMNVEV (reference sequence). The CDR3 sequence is CASSLKRADTGELFF. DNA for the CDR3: TGTGCCAGCAGTTTGAAAAGGGCGGACACCGGGGAGCTGTTTTTT.

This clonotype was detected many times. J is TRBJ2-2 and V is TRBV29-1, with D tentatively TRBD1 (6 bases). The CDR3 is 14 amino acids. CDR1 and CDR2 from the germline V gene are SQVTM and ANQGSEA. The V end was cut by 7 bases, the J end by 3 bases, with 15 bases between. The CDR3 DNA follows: TGCAGCGCTATTGGACAGCCTTACACCGGGGAGCTGTTTTTT. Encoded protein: CSAIGQPYTGELFF.

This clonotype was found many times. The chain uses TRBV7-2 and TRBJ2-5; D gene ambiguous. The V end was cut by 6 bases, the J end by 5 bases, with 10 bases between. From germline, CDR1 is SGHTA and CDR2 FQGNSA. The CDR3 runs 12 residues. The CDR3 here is CASSHPRETQYF. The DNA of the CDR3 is TGTGCCAGCAGTCACCCCAGGGAGACCCAGTACTTC.

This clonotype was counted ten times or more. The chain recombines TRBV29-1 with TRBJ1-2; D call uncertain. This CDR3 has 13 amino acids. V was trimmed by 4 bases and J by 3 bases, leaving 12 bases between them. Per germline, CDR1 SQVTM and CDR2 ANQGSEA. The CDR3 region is CSVGLSLDYGYTF. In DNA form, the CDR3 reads TGCAGCGTTGGACTTAGCCTGGACTATGGCTACACCTTC.

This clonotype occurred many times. The chain's CDR3 is CASRTGIGELFF. For the CDR3, the DNA is TGTGCCAGCAGGACGGGAATCGGGGAGCTGTTTTTT. The gene calls are TRBV7-2 and TRBJ2-2, with D perhaps TRBD2 (5 bases). V was cut by 6 bases and J by 7 bases, with 9 bases left in between. The CDR3 is made up of 12 amino acids. From germline, CDR1 is SGHTA and CDR2 FQGNSA.